This TCR beta chain was sequenced for a study of T cell clonotyping in hematopoietic cell transplantation. Time point here: recipient sample about 28 days before transplant, after cytoreduction. Trimming at V came to 6 bases and at J to 2 bases, leaving 4 bases not matched to a gene. The CDR3 is made up of 15 amino acids. Germline CDR1 is ENHRY and CDR2 is SYGVKD. The repertoire was sequenced with immunoSEQ multiplex PCR; TCRdb's copy has only in-frame clones and lacks some. The top ten hold approximately 5.7% of the sample, which has roughly 46,000 clones, roughly 80% seen once. This clone was seen once.

The J gene is TRBJ2-6, the V gene TRBV10-3, with TRBD1 matching over 7 bases. The source is a man between 60 and 75 years old with myelodysplastic syndrome. Some clones in this sample may be carry-over from other donors' samples. The specimen was peripheral blood mononuclear cells, collected before stem cell transplant. CDR3 DNA sequence: TGTGCCATCAGCGGGCAGGGGGCTGGGGCCAACGTCCTGACTTTC. Amino acids: CAISGQGAGANVLTF.